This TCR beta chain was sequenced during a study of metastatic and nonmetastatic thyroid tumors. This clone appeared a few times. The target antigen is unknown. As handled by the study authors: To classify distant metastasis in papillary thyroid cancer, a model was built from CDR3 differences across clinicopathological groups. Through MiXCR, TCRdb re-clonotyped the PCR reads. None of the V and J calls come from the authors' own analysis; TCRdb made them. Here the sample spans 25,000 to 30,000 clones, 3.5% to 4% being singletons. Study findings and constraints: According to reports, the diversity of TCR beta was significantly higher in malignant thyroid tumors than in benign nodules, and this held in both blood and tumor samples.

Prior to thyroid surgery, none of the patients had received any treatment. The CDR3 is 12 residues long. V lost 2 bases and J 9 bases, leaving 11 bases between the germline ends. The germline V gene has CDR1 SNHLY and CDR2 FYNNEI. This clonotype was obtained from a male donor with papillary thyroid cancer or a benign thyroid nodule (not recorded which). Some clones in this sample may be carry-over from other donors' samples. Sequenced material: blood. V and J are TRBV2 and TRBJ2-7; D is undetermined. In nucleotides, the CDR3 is TGTGCCAGCAGTGAAAATCCTACGAGGCAGTACTTC. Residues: CASSENPTRQYF.